The source of this T cell receptor beta chain is a study of blood T cell repertoires in COVID-19 (TCRdb year 2020). With respect to the entire study: Collaborator samples came from the United States, Italy and Spain and covered acute and convalescent phases of COVID-19. The material from the prospective study consisted of cDNA or gDNA derived from T cells, B-cell-depleted T cells, or PBMCs. Deeply sampled blood TCRbeta repertoires from subjects exposed to, actively infected with, or recovered from COVID-19 were included in the dataset. The repertoires were released in a freely available public database meant as a resource for research on the immune response to SARS-CoV-2. The samples were drawn from two sources: the first 160 participants of the ongoing ImmuneRACE study, and over 1,000 subjects contributed by 6 global collaborators. Sample metadata almost always included a de-identified subject ID, COVID-19 status, age in years and sex. Where available, HLA class I and class II types were obtained from metadata supplied by the sample provider rather than from assay-based typing. Overall study outcomes, separate from this receptor: How much clinical and demographic metadata was included differed by source and by participant, and the metadata was provided uncurated.

Collaborating institutions collected whole blood in K2EDTA tubes following their own protocols. Collaborator samples were shipped for TCRbeta analysis as frozen whole blood, isolated PBMCs, or DNA extracted from either sample type. Trimming removed 2 bases from V and 5 bases from J, leaving 9 bases between the germline ends. Inclusive of the bounding cysteine and phenylalanine, the CDR3 is 14 residues long. Just the 42-base CDR3 DNA is kept, in frame starting at base 1. Based on the germline V gene, the CDR1 and CDR2 sequences are KGHSH and LQKENI. Points on this clone: No antigen is known for it. No much larger clone is present one base from it, and per-base qualities are unavailable.

TCRbeta CDR3 regions were amplified from genomic DNA using the immunoSEQ Assay, a bias-controlled multiplex PCR. Regarding the original processing steps: The number of nucleated cells in each sample was estimated from the amplification of reference gene primers within the assay. To quantify the absolute abundance of each unique TCRbeta CDR3 rearrangement, sequence reads were collapsed and filtered. For each sample, productive Simpson clonality was calculated as the square root of Simpson's diversity index over productive rearrangements. Imported from immuneACCESS, the table was reduced by TCRdb to in-frame sequences with V and J called. These copies leave out some clones; in studies compared against another copy, an unresolved V gene accounts for under half, and the cause of the remainder is not known. D and trimming come from the DNA, and the V and J calls and clone size come from that table. The sample yields 95,000 to 110,000 clones; about 91% were counted once. Clones ranked in the top ten supply 3.5% of the sample.

Sequencing was performed on peripheral blood. This TCR was sampled from a human donor in a cohort sampled during active COVID-19. The sequence is built from TRBV18 and TRBJ1-4, with the D gene call left open. The DNA sequence is as follows: TGTGCCAGCTCACCAATGGGCAGAAATGAAAAACTGTTTTTT. Translated, it gives CASSPMGRNEKLFF.